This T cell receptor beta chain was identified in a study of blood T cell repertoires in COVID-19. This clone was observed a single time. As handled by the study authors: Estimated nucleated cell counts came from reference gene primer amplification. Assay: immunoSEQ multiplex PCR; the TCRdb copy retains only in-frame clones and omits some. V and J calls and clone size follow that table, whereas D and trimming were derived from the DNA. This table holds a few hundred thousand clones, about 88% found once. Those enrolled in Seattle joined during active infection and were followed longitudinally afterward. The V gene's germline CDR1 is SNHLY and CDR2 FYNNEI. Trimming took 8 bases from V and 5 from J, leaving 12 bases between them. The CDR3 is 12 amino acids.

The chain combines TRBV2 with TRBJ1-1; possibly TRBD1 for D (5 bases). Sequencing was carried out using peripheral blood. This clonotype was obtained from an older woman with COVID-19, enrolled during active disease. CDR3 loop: CASRPGETEAFF. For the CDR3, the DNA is TGTGCCAGCCGGCCGGGGGAGACTGAAGCTTTCTTT.